The clone carrying this T cell receptor (beta chain) was counted only a few times. Its antigen is not known. This entry belongs to a study of beta chain features in type 1 diabetes. At the level of the study: Healthy donors and patients showed comparable age, gender and cell yields.

This CDR3 has 16 amino acids. Germline V lookup: CDR1 SGHTA, CDR2 FQGNSA. Unmatched junction bases numbered 14, after V lost 5 bases and J lost 6 bases. Expressed TCRB transcripts were sequenced because the entire RNA isolate underwent reverse transcription. Some clones are missing from TCRdb's copy, which holds only in-frame ones; the method was immunoSEQ multiplex PCR. The sample comprises fewer than 350,000 clones, 15% of which are singletons, and around 0.015% rests with the top ten. Study-wide points: Fewer junction insertions and more nucleotide deletions appeared in type 1 diabetes patients. Within each of all four CD4+ subsets, Type 1 diabetes patients had TCRB CDR3s that were moderately but significantly shorter. Within patients, naive, central memory and Treg TCRB repertoires seemed more similar than within healthy donors.

Sequenced: naive CD4+ T cells from blood. The source of this sequence is a man between 18 and 29 years old with type 1 diabetes. The gene calls are TRBV7-2 and TRBJ1-2; the match to TRBD1 covers 8 bases. The CDR3 DNA is TGTGCCAGCAGCCCTCCGGCCGGGGGACAGGAACATGGCTACACCTTC. Translated: CASSPPAGGQEHGYTF. The full variable domain, in which reference TRBV7-2 and TRBJ1-2 provide the parts outside the CDR3, is GAGVSQSPSNKVTEKGKDVELRCDPISGHTALYWYRQSLGQGLEFLIYFQGNSAPDKSGLPSDRFSAERTGGSVSTLTIQRTQQEDSAVYLCASSPPAGGQEHGYTFGSGTRLTVV.